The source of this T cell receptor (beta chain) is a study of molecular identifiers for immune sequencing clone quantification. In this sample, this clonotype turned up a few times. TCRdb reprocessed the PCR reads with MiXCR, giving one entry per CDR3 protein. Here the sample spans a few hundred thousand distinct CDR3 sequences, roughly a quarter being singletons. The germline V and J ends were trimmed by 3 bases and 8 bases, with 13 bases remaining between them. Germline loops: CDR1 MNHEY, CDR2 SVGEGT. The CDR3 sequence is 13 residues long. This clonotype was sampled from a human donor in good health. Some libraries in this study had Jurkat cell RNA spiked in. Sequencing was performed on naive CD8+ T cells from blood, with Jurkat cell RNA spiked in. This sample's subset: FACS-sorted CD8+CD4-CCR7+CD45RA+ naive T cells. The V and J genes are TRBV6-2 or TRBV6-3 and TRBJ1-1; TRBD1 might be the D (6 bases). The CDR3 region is CASSYLGGPEAFF. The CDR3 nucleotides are TGTGCCAGCAGTTATCTTGGGGGCCCGGAAGCTTTCTTT.